These 27 T cell receptor beta chains came from one sample sequenced in a study of early T cells in non-severe SARS-CoV-2 infection. TCRdb reanalysed the 5' RACE reads using MiXCR and keeps one entry per CDR3 protein. The table includes 70,000 to 85,000 distinct CDR3 sequences, less than 15% detected once. The sample taken for sequencing was whole blood. Receptor source: an adult who was a healthcare worker with PCR-confirmed SARS-CoV-2 infection or an uninfected control (not recorded which).

V usage is TRBV6-1 and J usage is TRBJ1-1; TRBD1 aligns across 8 bases. Looked up from germline, CDR1 is MNHNS and CDR2 is SASEGT. This CDR3 is 14 amino acids long. V dropped 2 bases and J dropped 4; count of bases not matched to a gene: 3. CDR3: CASSEQGASTEAFF. The DNA of the CDR3 is TGTGCCAGCAGTGAACAGGGGGCGAGCACTGAAGCTTTCTTT.

This clonotype was picked up many times. This chain links TRBV29-1 with TRBJ2-1; D call uncertain. Trimming removed 1 base at V and 5 bases at J, with 18 bases between. This CDR3 has 16 residues. The germline gives CDR1 SQVTM, CDR2 ANQGSEA. DNA of the CDR3: TGCAGCGTTGAAGTGGGTGGGGTAGCCCCCGACAATGAGCAGTTCTTC. The encoded protein is CSVEVGGVAPDNEQFF.

Only a few counts were recorded for this clonotype. The chain is built from TRBV29-1 and TRBJ2-1; no clear D. V shed 4 bases and J shed 1 base, with 11 bases lying between them. The CDR3 totals 14 residues. Germline CDR1 is SQVTM and CDR2 is ANQGSEA. For the CDR3, the DNA is TGCAGCGTTGGTCCAGAGGAATCCTACAATGAGCAGTTCTTC. Translated, it gives CSVGPEESYNEQFF.

The CDR3 DNA reads as TGTGCCAGCAGTGTCGGACCCCACAGTCCCCTCTCCTACGAGCAGTACTTC. Amino acid sequence: CASSVGPHSPLSYEQYF. The J gene is TRBJ2-7, the V gene TRBV27; the D is unclear. Germline CDR1 and CDR2: MNHEY and SMNVEV (reference sequence). V lost 5 bases and J 0 bases, leaving 20 bases between the germline ends. The CDR3 has 17 residues.

This clonotype was seen only a few times. The chain links TRBV28 to TRBJ1-5; 9 bases agree with TRBD1. Trimming at V came to 7 bases and at J to 5 bases, leaving 3 bases not matched to a gene. Germline V gene lookup returns CDR1 MDHEN and CDR2 SYDVKM. CDR3 length: 13 residues. The CDR3 region has the DNA TGTGCCAGCATACGGACAGGGGATCAGCCCCAGCATTTT. Encoded protein: CASIRTGDQPQHF.

By share of the sample, this clonotype is medium-sized. The chain employs TRBV14 and TRBJ1-1; 7 nucleotides agree with TRBD1. Unmatched junction bases numbered 9, after V lost 5 bases and J lost 3 bases. In germline, CDR1 is SGHDN, CDR2 FVKESK. The CDR3 has 15 residues. The CDR3 loop reads CASSYRGRGDTEAFF. The CDR3 nucleotides are TGTGCCAGCAGCTACAGGGGCCGGGGGGACACTGAAGCTTTCTTT.

This clonotype came up many times. The chain joins TRBV29-1 to TRBJ2-3; maybe TRBD1 (5 bases). Trimming took off 3 bases at V and 3 bases at J, with 10 bases between the two ends. This CDR3 spans 13 amino acids. From germline, CDR1 is SQVTM and CDR2 ANQGSEA. CDR3 sequence reads: CSVDRVRTDTQYF. CDR3 in DNA: TGCAGCGTTGACAGGGTCCGGACAGATACGCAGTATTTT.

This clonotype turned up a few times. The V gene is TRBV6-1, the J gene TRBJ2-6, with no clear D. Germline V CDR1 and CDR2: MNHNS, SASEGT. Trimming removed 6 bases from V and 0 bases from J, with 6 bases in between. This CDR3 has 14 amino acids. This CDR3 is CASSAHSGANVLTF. CDR3 DNA: TGTGCCAGCAGCGCCCACTCTGGGGCCAACGTCCTGACTTTC.

This clonotype was observed a few times. The gene calls are TRBV4-2 and TRBJ1-1; no clear D gene. The V end lost 4 bases, the J end lost 0 bases, and 21 bases lay between the germline ends. Germline lookup yields CDR1 LGHNA and CDR2 YNFKEQ. The length of the CDR3 is 18 residues. CDR3 residues: CASSPLWAAHSMNTEAFF. CDR3 DNA: TGTGCCAGCAGCCCCTTGTGGGCAGCCCATTCCATGAACACTGAAGCTTTCTTT.

A few counts support this clonotype. Here the CDR3 reads CSARTTGGRSYTF. As DNA, the CDR3 is TGCAGTGCTAGAACCACAGGGGGGCGAAGCTACACCTTC. The chain carries TRBV20-1 and TRBJ1-2; 8 bases are a match to TRBD1. The germline V gene encodes CDR1 DFQATT and CDR2 SNEGSKA (reference sequence). There are 13 residues in the CDR3. Trimming cost V 2 bases and J 9 bases; bases outside gene matches: 8.

This clonotype was found many times. This rearrangement joins TRBV19 to TRBJ2-7, with D unresolved. This CDR3 has 13 amino acids. Trimming took off 6 bases at V and 4 bases at J, with 13 bases between the two ends. CDR1 LNHDA and CDR2 SQIVND come from the germline V gene (reference sequence). The CDR3 DNA follows: TGTGCCAGTAGGACCCTCGACGGTTACGAGCAGTACTTC. Residues: CASRTLDGYEQYF. Complete variable domain (other parts from reference TRBV19 and TRBJ2-7): DGGITQSPKYLFRKEGQNVTLSCEQNLNHDAMYWYRQDPGQGLRLIYYSQIVNDFQKGDIAEGYSVSREKKESFPLTVTSAQKNPTAFYLCASRTLDGYEQYFGPGTRLTVT.

This chain links TRBV27 with TRBJ2-1; TRBD1 agrees at 9 bases. Germline trimming cut 5 bases from V and 3 bases from J; bases unmatched to any gene: 5. Germline V CDR1 and CDR2: MNHEY, SMNVEV (reference sequence). There are 15 residues in the CDR3. In DNA, the CDR3 is TGTGCCAGCAGTCTACAGGGGGCTGGCTACAATGAGCAGTTCTTC. Amino acids: CASSLQGAGYNEQFF.

This clonotype was detected many times. This rearrangement joins TRBV29-1 to TRBJ1-2, with 9 nucleotides matching TRBD1. The CDR3 is 13 residues long. J lost 3 bases, V lost 6 bases, and 5 bases had no gene match. The germline V gene has CDR1 SQVTM and CDR2 ANQGSEA. The CDR3 protein is CSVEDRGYYGYTF. CDR3 in DNA: TGCAGCGTAGAGGACAGGGGTTACTATGGCTACACCTTC. Full variable domain (rest looked up from reference TRBV29-1 and TRBJ1-2): SAVISQKPSRDICQRGTSLTIQCQVDSQVTMMFWYRQQPGQSLTLIATANQGSEATYESGFVIDKFPISRPNLTFSTLTVSNMSPEDSSIYLCSVEDRGYYGYTFGSGTRLTVV.

This clonotype was picked up many times. The chain is built from TRBV7-9 and TRBJ2-1; unclear D gene. The CDR3 runs 14 residues. Germline loops: CDR1 SEHNR, CDR2 FQNEAQ (reference sequence). Trimming pared 3 bases from V and 0 bases from J, leaving 6 bases between. CDR3 loop: CASSLTISYNEQFF. The CDR3 DNA reads TGTGCCAGCAGCTTGACGATCTCCTACAATGAGCAGTTCTTC.

This clonotype was counted at least ten times. The chain recombines TRBV20-1 with TRBJ1-5; D is undetermined. Trimming cost V 3 bases and J 1 base, with 10 bases left between them. The CDR3 loop spans 14 amino acids. Germline V lookup: CDR1 DFQATT, CDR2 SNEGSKA (reference sequence). CDR3 coding DNA: TGCAGTGCTAGTTGGCCAGAGAGCAATCAGCCCCAGCATTTT. Its translation is CSASWPESNQPQHF.

The chain recombines TRBV19 with TRBJ2-7; a weak D match, TRBD1 (6 bases). The V and J ends lost 10 bases and 2 bases respectively, with 18 bases between them. CDR1 and CDR2 from the germline V gene are LNHDA and SQIVND (reference sequence). This CDR3 is built from 14 residues. CDR3 protein: CATSYRALTYEQYF. The CDR3 nucleotides read TGTGCCACCTCGTACAGGGCCTTAACCTACGAGCAGTACTTC.

V usage is TRBV27 and J usage is TRBJ2-3; D may correspond to TRBD1 or TRBD2 (5 bases each). V lost 4 bases and J lost 5, with 10 bases in between. This CDR3 has 13 residues. CDR1 MNHEY and CDR2 SMNVEV come from the germline V gene (reference sequence). The CDR3 region has the DNA TGTGCCAGCAGTTGGGGGAACGAAGATACGCAGTATTTT. It yields the protein CASSWGNEDTQYF.

This clonotype was recorded a few times. One junction end disagrees with the germline gene, perhaps due to a read error. This chain connects TRBV2 to TRBJ1-2; TRBD1 agrees at 7 bases. Germline V gene sequence: CDR1 SNHLY, CDR2 FYNNEI. This CDR3 contains 10 residues. DNA of the CDR3: TGTGCCAGCAAGGACAGGACCCACTTCTTC. Its translation is CASKDRTHFF.

This clonotype was seen a few times. V gene TRBV5-4 combines with J gene TRBJ1-6, with D maybe TRBD1 (5 bases). The CDR3 extends over 15 amino acids. V was pared by 4 bases and J by 9 bases, with 17 bases between. The germline V gene encodes CDR1 SGHNT and CDR2 YYREEE (reference sequence). Here the CDR3 reads CASSKGPDSTSPLHF. DNA of the CDR3: TGTGCCAGCAGCAAAGGACCCGACAGTACTTCACCCCTCCACTTT. Full variable domain (missing parts from reference TRBV5-4 and TRBJ1-6): ETGVTQSPTHLIKTRGQQVTLRCSSQSGHNTVSWYQQALGQGPQFIFQYYREEENGRGNFPPRFSGLQFPNYSSELNVNALELDDSALYLCASSKGPDSTSPLHFGNGTRLTVT.

This chain uses TRBV15 with TRBJ2-7; TRBD2 is a possible D gene (5 bases). The length of the CDR3 is 14 residues. V lost 1 base to trimming and J lost 0 bases, with 7 bases between them. CDR1 is LNHNV, CDR2 YYDKDF, per germline (reference sequence). CDR3: CATSRGGSSYEQYF. CDR3 sequence (DNA): TGTGCCACCAGCAGAGGCGGGTCCTCCTACGAGCAGTACTTC. The entire variable domain, with the rest obtained from reference TRBV15 and TRBJ2-7, is as follows: DAMVIQNPRYQVTQFGKPVTLSCSQTLNHNVMYWYQQKSSQAPKLLFHYYDKDFNNEADTPDNFQSRRPNTSFCFLDIRSPGLGDTAMYLCATSRGGSSYEQYFGPGTRLTVT.

Ten or more counts support this clonotype. V gene TRBV20-1 combines with J gene TRBJ1-5, with D unresolved. V lost 0 bases and J 6 bases, leaving 12 bases between the germline ends. Germline V lookup: CDR1 DFQATT, CDR2 SNEGSKA (reference sequence). This CDR3 region has 14 residues. The CDR3 is CSAREGRSLQPQHF. CDR3 sequence (DNA): TGCAGTGCTAGAGAGGGTCGGTCCCTTCAGCCCCAGCATTTT.

This clonotype was recorded a few times. V and J are TRBV29-1 and TRBJ1-2; weak D call: TRBD1 (5 bases). Germline-derived CDR1 and CDR2 are SQVTM and ANQGSEA. The CDR3 extends over 11 amino acids. The ends were cut back, 7 bases at V and 2 bases at J, with 8 bases in the middle. The DNA for the CDR3 is TGCAGCGATTCAGGGAACTATGGCTACACCTTC. Translation: CSDSGNYGYTF. The full variable domain, its missing parts supplied by reference TRBV29-1 and TRBJ1-2, is SAVISQKPSRDICQRGTSLTIQCQVDSQVTMMFWYRQQPGQSLTLIATANQGSEATYESGFVIDKFPISRPNLTFSTLTVSNMSPEDSSIYLCSDSGNYGYTFGSGTRLTVV.

This clonotype was observed at least ten times. The chain couples TRBV7-9 to TRBJ1-4, with D possibly matching TRBD1 (5 bases). The CDR3 totals 13 residues. The germline V gene has CDR1 SEHNR and CDR2 FQNEAQ (reference sequence). Trimming stripped 5 bases from V and 6 bases from J, with 10 bases between. The chain's CDR3 is CASSRDSYEKLFF. The CDR3 nucleotides are TGTGCCAGCAGCCGCGACAGCTATGAAAAACTGTTTTTT.

This clonotype occurred many times. The chain recombines TRBV2 with TRBJ1-6; D not certain. The germline CDR1 and CDR2 sequences are SNHLY and FYNNEI. The CDR3 is 15 residues long. Trimming pared 7 bases from V and 11 bases from J, leaving 21 bases between. This chain's CDR3 is CASNPRTVLLTPLHF. CDR3 DNA: TGTGCCAGCAATCCCCGGACGGTCTTGTTGACACCCCTCCACTTT.

V and J are TRBV7-2 and TRBJ2-5, with 11 bases that match TRBD2. Germline values: CDR1 SGHTA, CDR2 FQGNSA. The V segment lost 1 base and the J segment 2 bases; nucleotides outside the gene matches: 6. The CDR3 length is 17 residues. The DNA of the CDR3 is TGTGCCAGCAGCTTAGGTCTAGCGGGGGGCCCTCAAGAGACCCAGTACTTC. This encodes CASSLGLAGGPQETQYF. Supplemented by reference TRBV7-2 and TRBJ2-5, the full variable domain reads GAGVSQSPSNKVTEKGKDVELRCDPISGHTALYWYRQSLGQGLEFLIYFQGNSAPDKSGLPSDRFSAERTGGSVSTLTIQRTQQEDSAVYLCASSLGLAGGPQETQYFGPGTRLLVL.

This clonotype came up many times. CDR3 sequence reads: CSAWDGNYGYTF. The CDR3 coding sequence is TGCAGTGCTTGGGACGGCAACTATGGCTACACCTTC. The rearrangement uses TRBV20-1 and TRBJ1-2; possible D gene TRBD1, 5 bases. Trimming pared 5 bases from V and 2 bases from J, leaving 9 bases between. This CDR3 has 12 amino acids. Germline V gene lookup returns CDR1 DFQATT and CDR2 SNEGSKA (reference sequence).

The gene calls are TRBV9 and TRBJ2-7; D unresolved. This CDR3 region has 14 residues. The germline gives CDR1 SGDLS, CDR2 YYNGEE. Trimming shortened V by 4 bases and J by 3 bases, and 14 bases separated the two germline ends. CDR3 DNA: TGTGCCAGCAGCCCAGTCCCTACAGACTACGAGCAGTACTTC. The encoded protein is CASSPVPTDYEQYF.